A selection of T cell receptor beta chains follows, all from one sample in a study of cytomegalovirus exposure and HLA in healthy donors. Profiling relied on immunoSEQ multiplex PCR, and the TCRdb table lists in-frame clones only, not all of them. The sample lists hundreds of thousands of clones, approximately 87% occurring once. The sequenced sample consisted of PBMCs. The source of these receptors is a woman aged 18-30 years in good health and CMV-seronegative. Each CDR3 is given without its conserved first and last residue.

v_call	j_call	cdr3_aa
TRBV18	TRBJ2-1	ASSSLGTSGSLYDEQF
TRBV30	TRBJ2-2	AWIRFSSGGPNTGELF
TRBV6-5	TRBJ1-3	ASSNSPGTGRNTIY
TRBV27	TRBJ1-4	DDSEKLF
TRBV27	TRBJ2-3	ASSSGISADTQY
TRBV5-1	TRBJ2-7	ASGGQGYEQY
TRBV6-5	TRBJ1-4	ASSYREGATNEKLF
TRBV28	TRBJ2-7	ASRVDISYEQY
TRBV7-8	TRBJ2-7	ASSLMGTALYEQY
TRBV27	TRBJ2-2	ASSLGLRRGLASNTGELF
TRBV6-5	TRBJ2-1	ASRPWAGGQDEQF
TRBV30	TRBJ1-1	AWSTGGPWGTEAF
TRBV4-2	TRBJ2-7	ASSQVGIAEQQY
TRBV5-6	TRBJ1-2	ASSAAGTGET
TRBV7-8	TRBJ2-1	ASSGPLAGQNNEQF
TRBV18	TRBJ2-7	ASSRTVLGEQY
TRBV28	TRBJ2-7	ASSGQAGYSYEQY
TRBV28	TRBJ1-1	ASSSNMNTEAF
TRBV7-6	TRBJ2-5	ASSLGLAGVGETQY
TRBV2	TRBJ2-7	ASSEIRGGEQY
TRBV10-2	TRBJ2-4	ASSEATGLAKNIQY
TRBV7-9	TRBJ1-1	ASRSGQLTEAF
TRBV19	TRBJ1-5	ASSIGVQSNQPQH
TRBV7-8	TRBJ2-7	ASGRDLYEQY